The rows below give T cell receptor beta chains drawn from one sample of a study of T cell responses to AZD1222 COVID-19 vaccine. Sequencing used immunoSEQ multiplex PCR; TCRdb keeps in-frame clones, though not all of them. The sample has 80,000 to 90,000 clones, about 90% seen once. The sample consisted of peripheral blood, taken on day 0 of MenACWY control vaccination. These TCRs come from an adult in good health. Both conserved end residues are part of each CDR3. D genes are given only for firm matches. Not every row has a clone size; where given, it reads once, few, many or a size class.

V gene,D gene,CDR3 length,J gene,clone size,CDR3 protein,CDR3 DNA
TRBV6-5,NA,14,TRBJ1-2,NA,CASRGQTFNYGYTF,TGTGCCAGCAGGGGGCAGACCTTTAACTATGGCTACACCTTC
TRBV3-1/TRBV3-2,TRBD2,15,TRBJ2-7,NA,CASSQDSAGGREQYF,TGTGCCAGCAGCCAAGACAGCGCGGGAGGGCGCGAGCAGTACTTC
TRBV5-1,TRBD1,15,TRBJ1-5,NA,CASSMGQGAGQPQHF,TGCGCCAGCAGCATGGGACAGGGAGCAGGTCAGCCCCAGCATTTT
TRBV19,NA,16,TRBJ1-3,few,CASSIFGVSSGNTIYF,TGTGCCAGTAGTATATTCGGGGTCAGCTCTGGAAACACCATATATTTT
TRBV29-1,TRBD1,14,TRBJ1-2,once,CSVETGDPNYGYTF,TGCAGCGTTGAGACAGGGGACCCTAACTATGGCTACACCTTC
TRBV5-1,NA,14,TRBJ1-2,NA,CASSRTLDGYGYTF,TGCGCCAGCAGCCGGACACTTGACGGATATGGCTACACCTTC
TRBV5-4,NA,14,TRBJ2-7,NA,CASSPGGRTDEQYF,TGTGCCAGCAGCCCCGGGGGGCGAACCGACGAGCAGTACTTC
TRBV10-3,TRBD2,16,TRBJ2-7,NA,CAISARVAGVSYEQYF,TGTGCCATCAGTGCCCGAGTAGCGGGAGTATCCTACGAGCAGTACTTC
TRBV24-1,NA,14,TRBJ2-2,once,CATEELGATGELFF,TGTGCCACCGAGGAATTAGGGGCCACCGGGGAGCTGTTTTTT
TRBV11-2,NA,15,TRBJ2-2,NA,CASSLDGSNTGELFF,TGTGCCAGCAGCTTAGATGGGTCCAACACCGGGGAGCTGTTTTTT
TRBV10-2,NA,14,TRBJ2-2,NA,CASSESAYTGELFF,TGCGCCAGCAGTGAGTCGGCCTACACCGGGGAGCTGTTTTTT
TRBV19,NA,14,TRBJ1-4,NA,CASSIVISNEKLFF,TGTGCCAGTAGTATAGTAATATCGAATGAAAAACTGTTTTTT
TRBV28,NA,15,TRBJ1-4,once,CASTPWGQGHEKLFF,TGTGCCAGCACCCCATGGGGGCAGGGCCATGAAAAACTGTTTTTT
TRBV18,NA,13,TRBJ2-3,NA,CASSPSLRDTQYF,TGTGCCAGCTCACCCTCCCTACGAGATACGCAGTATTTT
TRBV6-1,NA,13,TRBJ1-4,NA,CASSEGAVPGLFF,TGTGCCAGCAGTGAAGGGGCTGTCCCGGGACTGTTTTTT
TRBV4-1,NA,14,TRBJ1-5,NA,CASSQDPGVRPQHF,TGCGCCAGCAGCCAAGATCCCGGAGTACGGCCCCAGCATTTT
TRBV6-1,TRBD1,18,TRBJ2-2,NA,CASSEASGTGSGTGELFF,TGTGCCAGCAGTGAAGCCTCCGGGACAGGGTCCGGGACCGGGGAGCTGTTTTTT
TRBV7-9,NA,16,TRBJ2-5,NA,CASSLGHRADQETQYF,TGTGCCAGCAGCTTAGGTCACAGGGCGGACCAAGAGACCCAGTACTTC
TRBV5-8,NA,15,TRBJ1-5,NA,CASSPGHSGNQPQHF,TGTGCCAGCAGCCCTGGCCACAGTGGCAATCAGCCCCAGCATTTT
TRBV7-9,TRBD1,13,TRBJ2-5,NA,CASSSDRGETQYF,TGTGCCAGCAGCTCGGACAGGGGAGAGACCCAGTACTTC
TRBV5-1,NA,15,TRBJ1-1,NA,CASSLERGANTEAFF,TGCGCCAGCAGCTTGGAACGGGGTGCGAACACTGAAGCTTTCTTT
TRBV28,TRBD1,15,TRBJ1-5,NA,CASTLTGASNQPQHF,TGTGCCAGCACCCTGACAGGGGCCAGCAATCAGCCCCAGCATTTT
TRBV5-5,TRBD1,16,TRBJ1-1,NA,CASSPAGQGWNTEAFF,TGTGCCAGCAGCCCGGCCGGACAGGGGTGGAACACTGAAGCTTTCTTT
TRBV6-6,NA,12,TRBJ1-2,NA,CASTGTFVGYTF,TGTGCCAGCACGGGGACCTTCGTAGGCTACACCTTC
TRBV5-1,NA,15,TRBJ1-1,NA,CASSFANGGQTEAFF,TGCGCCAGCAGCTTCGCCAACGGGGGGCAGACTGAAGCTTTCTTT
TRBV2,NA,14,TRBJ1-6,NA,CASSKDGLNSPLHF,TGTGCCAGCAGCAAAGACGGACTTAATTCACCCCTCCACTTT
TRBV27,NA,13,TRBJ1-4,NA,CASGRGANEKLFF,TGTGCCAGCGGAAGGGGGGCTAATGAAAAACTGTTTTTT
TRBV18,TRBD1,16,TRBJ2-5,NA,CASSPPRTGVRETQYF,TGTGCCAGCTCACCACCCCGGACAGGGGTCCGTGAGACCCAGTACTTC
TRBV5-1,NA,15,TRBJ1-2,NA,CASSPLVTGNYGYTF,TGCGCCAGCAGTCCATTAGTCACAGGGAACTATGGCTACACCTTC
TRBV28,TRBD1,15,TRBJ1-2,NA,CASNVGGQQIYGYTF,TGTGCCAGCAACGTTGGGGGACAGCAGATCTATGGCTACACCTTC
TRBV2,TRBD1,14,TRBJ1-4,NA,CASSLKRTGEKLFF,TGTGCCAGCAGCCTCAAGCGGACAGGGGAAAAACTGTTTTTT
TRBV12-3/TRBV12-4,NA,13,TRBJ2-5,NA,CASSFRTSGTQYF,TGTGCCAGCAGTTTCAGGACATCAGGGACCCAGTACTTC
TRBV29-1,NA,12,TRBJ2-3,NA,CSVARSTDTQYF,TGCAGCGTGGCGAGAAGCACAGATACGCAGTATTTT
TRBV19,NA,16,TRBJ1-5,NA,CASSIAQIYSNQPQHF,TGTGCCAGTAGTATAGCACAGATCTATAGCAATCAGCCCCAGCATTTT
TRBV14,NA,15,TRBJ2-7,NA,CASSQGHTGDYEQYF,TGTGCCAGCAGCCAAGGACACACGGGCGACTACGAGCAGTACTTC
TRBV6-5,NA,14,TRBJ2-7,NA,CASRQGSGSYEQYF,TGTGCCAGCAGGCAGGGCAGCGGGTCCTACGAGCAGTACTTC
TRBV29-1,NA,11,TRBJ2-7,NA,CSVEELSEQYF,TGCAGCGTTGAAGAACTGAGCGAGCAGTACTTC
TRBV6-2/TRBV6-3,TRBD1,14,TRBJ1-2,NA,CASSVQGQGNGYTF,TGTGCCAGCAGCGTACAGGGACAGGGGAATGGCTACACCTTC
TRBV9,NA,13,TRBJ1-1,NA,CASSVNINTEAFF,TGTGCCAGCAGCGTAAATATTAACACTGAAGCTTTCTTT
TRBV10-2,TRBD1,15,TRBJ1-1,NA,CASSDPGGMNTEAFF,TGCGCCAGCAGTGATCCAGGGGGGATGAACACTGAAGCTTTCTTT
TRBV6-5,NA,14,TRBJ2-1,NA,CASKRGSLFDEQFF,TGTGCCAGCAAGAGGGGGTCCCTCTTCGATGAGCAGTTCTTC
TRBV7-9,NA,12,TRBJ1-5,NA,CASSSDDQPQHF,TGTGCCAGCAGCTCGGATGATCAGCCCCAGCATTTT
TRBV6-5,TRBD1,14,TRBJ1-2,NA,CASSSDRAPYGYTF,TGTGCCAGCAGCTCCGACAGGGCCCCATATGGCTACACCTTC
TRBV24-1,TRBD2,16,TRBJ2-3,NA,CATSDRLAGDTDTQYF,TGTGCCACCAGTGACCGGCTAGCGGGAGACACAGATACGCAGTATTTT
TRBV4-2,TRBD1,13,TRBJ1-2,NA,CASSQDYRGGYTF,TGTGCCAGCAGCCAAGACTACAGGGGTGGCTACACCTTC
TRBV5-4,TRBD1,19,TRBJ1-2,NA,CASSITIFPGGATNYGYTF,TGTGCCAGCAGCATTACTATCTTCCCAGGGGGCGCGACCAACTATGGCTACACCTTC
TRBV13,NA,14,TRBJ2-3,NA,CASSTLGLLATQYF,TGTGCCAGCAGCACCCTAGGCCTGCTCGCAACGCAGTATTTT
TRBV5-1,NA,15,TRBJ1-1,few,CASSLDRVGNTEAFF,TGCGCCAGCAGCTTGGACAGGGTCGGGAACACTGAAGCTTTCTTT
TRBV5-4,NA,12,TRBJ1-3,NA,CAIHRDGNTIYF,TGTGCCATCCACCGAGATGGAAACACCATATATTTT
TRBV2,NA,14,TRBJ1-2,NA,CASSVDEADYGYTF,TGTGCCAGCAGTGTGGATGAGGCTGACTATGGCTACACCTTC
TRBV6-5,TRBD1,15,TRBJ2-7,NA,CASSYTKTGGYEQYF,TGTGCCAGCAGTTACACTAAGACAGGGGGCTACGAGCAGTACTTC
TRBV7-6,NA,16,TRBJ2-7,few,CASSLAGGAGFYEQYF,TGTGCCAGCAGCTTAGCGGGGGGGGCAGGTTTTTACGAGCAGTACTTC
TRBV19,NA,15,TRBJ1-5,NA,CASKDGPISNQPQHF,TGTGCCTCAAAGGATGGCCCGATTAGCAATCAGCCCCAGCATTTT
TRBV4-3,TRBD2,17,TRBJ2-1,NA,CASSQGAGTSGGARQFF,TGCGCCAGCAGCCAAGGGGCAGGGACTAGCGGGGGGGCCAGGCAGTTCTTC
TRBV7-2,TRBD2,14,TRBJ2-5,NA,CASTNWAGEETQYF,TGTGCCAGCACCAACTGGGCGGGGGAAGAGACCCAGTACTTC